A single sample gave rise to the 3 T cell receptor beta chains below, sequenced in a study of breast tumors, draining lymph nodes, adjacent tissues. Breast cancer patients provided tissue from their axillary draining lymph nodes. TCRdb ran MiXCR on the multiplex PCR reads and lists one entry per CDR3 protein. The data hold approximately 210,000 distinct CDR3 sequences, with about 30% observed a single time. Sequences were obtained from axillary lymph node tissue. Receptors originate from a female donor with breast cancer. Some clones in this sample may be carry-over from other donors' samples.

This clonotype was detected ten times or more. The rearrangement links TRBV7-3 to TRBJ2-3; no firm D call. CDR3 length equals 15 residues. The germline V gene encodes CDR1 SGHTA and CDR2 FQGTGA. V was trimmed by 1 base and J by 6 bases, leaving 14 bases between them. This chain's CDR3 is CASSLSPWAPDTQYF. CDR3 sequence (DNA): TGTGCCAGCAGCTTAAGCCCCTGGGCCCCGGATACGCAGTATTTT. Full variable domain (outside the CDR3, taken from reference TRBV7-3 and TRBJ2-3): GAGVSQTPSNKVTEKGKYVELRCDPISGHTALYWYRQSLGQGPEFLIYFQGTGAADDSGLPNDRFFAVRPEGSVSTLKIQRTERGDSAVYLCASSLSPWAPDTQYFGPGTRLTVL.

This clonotype was recorded at least ten times. The chain joins TRBV5-1 to TRBJ2-5, with D perhaps matching TRBD1 or TRBD2 (5 bases each). The V end lost 0 bases, the J end lost 2 bases, and 14 bases lay between the germline ends. The germline V gene has CDR1 SGHRS and CDR2 YFSETQ. The CDR3 has 16 amino acids. This CDR3 reads CASSLVGRAAQETQYF. In nucleotides, the CDR3 is TGCGCCAGCAGCTTGGTGGGACGAGCCGCACAAGAGACCCAGTACTTC.

This clonotype has a count of ten or more. The chain combines TRBV11-2 with TRBJ2-3; no clear D. This CDR3 is built from 15 residues. CDR1 is SGHAT, CDR2 FQNNGV, per germline. The V gene lost 8 bases and the J gene lost 3 bases, with 18 bases spanning the gap. CDR3 amino acids: CASDRTRLGTDTQYF. The CDR3 nucleotides are TGTGCCAGCGACCGCACCAGGCTAGGTACAGATACGCAGTATTTT. Filled out from reference TRBV11-2 and TRBJ2-3, the complete variable domain reads EAGVAQSPRYKIIEKRQSVAFWCNPISGHATLYWYQQILGQGPKLLIQFQNNGVVDDSQLPKDRFSAERLKGVDSTLKIQPAKLEDSAVYLCASDRTRLGTDTQYFGPGTRLTVL.